The 3 T cell receptor beta chains reported below all come from one sample, sequenced in a study of blood T cells in healthy people across ages. Primed by a sample-barcoded 5' primer and a J-beta primer mix, a second PCR proceeded for roughly 7 to 11 cycles. MiXCR, applied by TCRdb to the 5' RACE reads, yields one record per CDR3 protein. The sample records roughly 550,000 distinct CDR3 sequences, about 24% being singletons. These data were also filed under a second study, of T cells of mothers and their children.

The sequencing sample was made of blood. Source of these receptors: a boy between 5 and 17 years old in good health.

This chain joins TRBV3-1 and TRBJ2-4; D not resolved. The CDR3 runs to 19 residues. Per the germline V gene, CDR1 is LGHDT and CDR2 is YNNKEL (reference sequence). The germline V and J ends were trimmed by 2 bases and 0 bases, with 20 bases remaining between them. As DNA, the CDR3 is TGTGCCAGCAGCCAAATCCCTCAAGTAGGTTGGCGAGCCAAAAACATTCAGTACTTC. Its translation: CASSQIPQVGWRAKNIQYF.

The rearrangement uses TRBV27 and TRBJ2-3; 14 bases fit TRBD2. Per germline, CDR1 MNHEY and CDR2 SMNVEV (reference sequence). The V gene end was trimmed by 5 bases and the J gene end by 3 bases; junction bases not matched to a gene: 10. The CDR3 spans 18 residues. The CDR3 nucleotides are TGTGCCAGCAGTCTTGGACTAGCGGGAGGAATGGGTACAGATACGCAGTATTTT. Amino acids: CASSLGLAGGMGTDTQYF.

V and J are TRBV12-3 or TRBV12-4 and TRBJ1-1; no definite D call. Deletions cut 3 bases from V and 0 bases from J, with 14 bases between. The CDR3 is 16 residues long. CDR3 sequence: CASSFSGVGMNTEAFF. In DNA form, the CDR3 reads TGTGCCAGCAGTTTCTCCGGGGTAGGAATGAACACTGAAGCTTTCTTT.